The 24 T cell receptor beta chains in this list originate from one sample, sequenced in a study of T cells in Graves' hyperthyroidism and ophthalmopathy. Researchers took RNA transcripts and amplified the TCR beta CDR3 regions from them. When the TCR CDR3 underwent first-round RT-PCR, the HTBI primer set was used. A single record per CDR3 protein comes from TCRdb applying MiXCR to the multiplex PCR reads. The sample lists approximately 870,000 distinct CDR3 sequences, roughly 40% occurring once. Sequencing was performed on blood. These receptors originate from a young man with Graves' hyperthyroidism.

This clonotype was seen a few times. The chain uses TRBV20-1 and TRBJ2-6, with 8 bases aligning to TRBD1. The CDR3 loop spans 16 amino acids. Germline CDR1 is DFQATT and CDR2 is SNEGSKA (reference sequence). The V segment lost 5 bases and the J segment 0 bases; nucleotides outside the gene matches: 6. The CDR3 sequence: CSAFGTGLSGANVLTF. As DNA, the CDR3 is TGCAGTGCTTTTGGGACAGGTCTCTCTGGGGCCAACGTCCTGACTTTC.

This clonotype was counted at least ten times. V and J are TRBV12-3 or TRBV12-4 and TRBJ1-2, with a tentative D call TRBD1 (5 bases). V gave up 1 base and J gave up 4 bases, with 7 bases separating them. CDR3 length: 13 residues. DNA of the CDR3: TGTGCCAGCAGTTTAGGGGACGGCTATGGCTACACCTTC. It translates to CASSLGDGYGYTF.

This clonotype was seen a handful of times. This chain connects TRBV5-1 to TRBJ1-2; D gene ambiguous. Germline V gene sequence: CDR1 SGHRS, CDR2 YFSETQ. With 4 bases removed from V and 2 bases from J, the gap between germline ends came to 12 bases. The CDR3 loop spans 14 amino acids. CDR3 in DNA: TGCGCCAGCAGCGCCAAAGACAAGAACTATGGCTACACCTTC. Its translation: CASSAKDKNYGYTF. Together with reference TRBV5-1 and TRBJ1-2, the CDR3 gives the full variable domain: KAGVTQTPRYLIKTRGQQVTLSCSPISGHRSVSWYQQTPGQGLQFLFEYFSETQRNKGNFPGRFSGRQFSNSRSEMNVSTLELGDSALYLCASSAKDKNYGYTFGSGTRLTVV.

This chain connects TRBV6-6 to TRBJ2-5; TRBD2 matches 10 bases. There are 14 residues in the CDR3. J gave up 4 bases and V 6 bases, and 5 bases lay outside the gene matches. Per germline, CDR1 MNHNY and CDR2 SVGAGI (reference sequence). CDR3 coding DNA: TGTGCCAGCAGAGAGAGCGGGAGGGTAGAGACCCAGTACTTC. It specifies CASRESGRVETQYF.

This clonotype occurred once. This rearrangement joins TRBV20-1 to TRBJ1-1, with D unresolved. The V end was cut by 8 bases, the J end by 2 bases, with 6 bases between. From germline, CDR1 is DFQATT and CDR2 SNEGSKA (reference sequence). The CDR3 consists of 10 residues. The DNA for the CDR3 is TGCAGTTTTCCTAACACTGAAGCTTTCTTT. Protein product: CSFPNTEAFF.

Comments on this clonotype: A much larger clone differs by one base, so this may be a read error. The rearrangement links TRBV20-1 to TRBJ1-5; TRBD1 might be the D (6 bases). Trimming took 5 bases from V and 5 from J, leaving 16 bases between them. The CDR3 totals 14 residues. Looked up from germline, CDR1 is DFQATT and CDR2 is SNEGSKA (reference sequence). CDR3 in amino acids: CSAVTGPRDQPQHF. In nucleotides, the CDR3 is TGCAGTGCTGTCACAGGGCCGCGCGATCAGCCCCAGCATTTT.

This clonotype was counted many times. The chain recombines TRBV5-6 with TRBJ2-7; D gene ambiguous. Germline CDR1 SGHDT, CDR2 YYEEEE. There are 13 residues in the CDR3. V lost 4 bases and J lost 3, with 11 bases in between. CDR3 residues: CASSVAVNYEQYF. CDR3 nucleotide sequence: TGTGCCAGCAGCGTCGCCGTCAACTACGAGCAGTACTTC.

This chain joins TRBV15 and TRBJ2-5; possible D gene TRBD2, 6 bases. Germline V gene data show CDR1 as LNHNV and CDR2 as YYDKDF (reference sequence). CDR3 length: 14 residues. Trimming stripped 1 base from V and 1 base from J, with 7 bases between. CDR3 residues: CATSRVGGQETQYF. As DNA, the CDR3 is TGTGCCACCAGCAGAGTCGGGGGCCAAGAGACCCAGTACTTC.

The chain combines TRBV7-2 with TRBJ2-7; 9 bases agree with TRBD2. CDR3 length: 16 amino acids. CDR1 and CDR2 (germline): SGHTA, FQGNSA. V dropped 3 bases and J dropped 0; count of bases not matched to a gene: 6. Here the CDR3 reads CASSFLTSGHSYEQYF. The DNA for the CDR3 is TGTGCCAGCAGCTTTTTGACTAGCGGACACTCCTACGAGCAGTACTTC.

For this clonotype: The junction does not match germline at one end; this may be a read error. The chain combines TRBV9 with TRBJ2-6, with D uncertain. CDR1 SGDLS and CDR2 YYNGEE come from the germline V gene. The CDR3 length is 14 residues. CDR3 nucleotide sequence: TGTGCCAGCAGCGTAGTCGACGGGTCCAACGTCCCGACTTTC. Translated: CASSVVDGSNVPTF.

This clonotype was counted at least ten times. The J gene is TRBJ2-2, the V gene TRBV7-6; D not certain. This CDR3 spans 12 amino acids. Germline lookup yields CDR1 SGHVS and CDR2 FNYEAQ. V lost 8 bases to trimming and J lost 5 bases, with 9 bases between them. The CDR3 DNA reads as TGTGCCAGCCATAAGCCTACCGGGGAGCTGTTTTTT. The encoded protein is CASHKPTGELFF.

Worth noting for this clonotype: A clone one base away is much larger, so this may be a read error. This CDR3 reads CASSIAGPAASEKLFF. In DNA, the CDR3 is TGTGCCAGTAGTATTGCAGGTCCGGCAGCTAGTGAAAAACTGTTTTTT. The chain has TRBV19 and TRBJ1-4; D unresolved. V dropped 3 bases and J dropped 7 bases, with 18 bases sitting between them. Germline-derived CDR1 and CDR2 are LNHDA and SQIVND (reference sequence). This CDR3 comprises 16 residues.

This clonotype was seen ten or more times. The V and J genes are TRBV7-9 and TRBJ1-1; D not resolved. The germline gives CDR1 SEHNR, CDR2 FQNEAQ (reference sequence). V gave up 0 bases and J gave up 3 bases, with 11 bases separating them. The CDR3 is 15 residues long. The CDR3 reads CASSLAQGGYTEAFF. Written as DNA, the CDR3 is TGTGCCAGCAGCTTAGCGCAAGGCGGATACACTGAAGCTTTCTTT.

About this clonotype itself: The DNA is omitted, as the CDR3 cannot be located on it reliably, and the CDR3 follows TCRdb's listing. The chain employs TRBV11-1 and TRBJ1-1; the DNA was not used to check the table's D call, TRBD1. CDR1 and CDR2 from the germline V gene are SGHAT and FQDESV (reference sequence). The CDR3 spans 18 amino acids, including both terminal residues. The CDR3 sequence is CASSIYLCSITGNTEAFF.

This CDR3 is CSGATGVETQYF. CDR3 nucleotide sequence: TGCAGTGGCGCAACAGGGGTGGAGACCCAGTACTTC. This chain links TRBV20-1 with TRBJ2-5; the match to TRBD1 covers 7 bases. J was trimmed by 5 bases and V by 7 bases; bases with no gene match: 7. In germline, CDR1 is DFQATT, CDR2 SNEGSKA (reference sequence). The CDR3 sequence is 12 residues long.

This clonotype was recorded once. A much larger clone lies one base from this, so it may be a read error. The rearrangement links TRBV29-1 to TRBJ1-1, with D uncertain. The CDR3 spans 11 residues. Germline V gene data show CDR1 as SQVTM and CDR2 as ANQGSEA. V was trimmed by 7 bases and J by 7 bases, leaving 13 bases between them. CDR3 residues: CSAYVDNEAFF. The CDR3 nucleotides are TGCAGCGCATATGTCGATAATGAAGCTTTCTTT.

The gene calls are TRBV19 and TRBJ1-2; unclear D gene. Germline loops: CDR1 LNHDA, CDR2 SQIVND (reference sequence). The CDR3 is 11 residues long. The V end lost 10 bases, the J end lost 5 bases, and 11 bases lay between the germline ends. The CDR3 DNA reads TGTGCCACTGAGCAGCAGTATGGCTACACCTTC. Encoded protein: CATEQQYGYTF.

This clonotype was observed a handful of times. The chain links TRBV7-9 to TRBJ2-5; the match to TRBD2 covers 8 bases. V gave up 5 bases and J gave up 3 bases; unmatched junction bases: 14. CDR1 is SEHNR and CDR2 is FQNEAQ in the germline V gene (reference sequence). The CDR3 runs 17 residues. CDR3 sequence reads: CASSPRTSKRFEETQYF. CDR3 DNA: TGTGCCAGCAGCCCCCGGACTAGCAAAAGGTTCGAAGAGACCCAGTACTTC.

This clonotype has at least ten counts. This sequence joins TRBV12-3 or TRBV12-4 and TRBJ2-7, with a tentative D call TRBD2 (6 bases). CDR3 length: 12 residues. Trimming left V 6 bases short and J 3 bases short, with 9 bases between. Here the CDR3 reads CASSPAGYEQYF. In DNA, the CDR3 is TGTGCCAGCAGCCCAGCGGGCTACGAGCAGTACTTC.

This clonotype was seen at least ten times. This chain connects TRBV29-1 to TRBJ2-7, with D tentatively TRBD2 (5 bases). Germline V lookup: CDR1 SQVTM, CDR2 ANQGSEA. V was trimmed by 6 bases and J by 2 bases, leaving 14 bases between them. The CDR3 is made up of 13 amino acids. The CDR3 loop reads CSVSGRAAYEQYF. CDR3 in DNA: TGCAGCGTGTCCGGGCGGGCCGCCTACGAGCAGTACTTC.

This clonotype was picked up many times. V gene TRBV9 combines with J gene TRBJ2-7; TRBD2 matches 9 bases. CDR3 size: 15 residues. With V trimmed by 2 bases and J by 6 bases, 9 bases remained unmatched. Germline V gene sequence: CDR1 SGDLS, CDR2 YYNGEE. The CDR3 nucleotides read TGTGCCAGCAGCGTGGAAGGCCTAGCGGGATTCGAGCAGTACTTC. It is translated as CASSVEGLAGFEQYF.

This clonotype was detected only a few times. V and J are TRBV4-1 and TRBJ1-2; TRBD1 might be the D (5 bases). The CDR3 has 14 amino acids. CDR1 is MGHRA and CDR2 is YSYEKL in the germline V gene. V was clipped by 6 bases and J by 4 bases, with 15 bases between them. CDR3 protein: CASRDTSGGYGYTF. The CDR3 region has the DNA TGCGCCAGCAGGGACACGTCGGGTGGCTATGGCTACACCTTC.

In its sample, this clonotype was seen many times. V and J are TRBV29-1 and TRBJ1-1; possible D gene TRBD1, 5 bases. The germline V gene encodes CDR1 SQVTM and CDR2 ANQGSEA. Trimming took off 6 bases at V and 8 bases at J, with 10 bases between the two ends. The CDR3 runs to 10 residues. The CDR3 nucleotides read TGCAGCGTCCAGGGTAACGAAGCTTTCTTT. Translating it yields CSVQGNEAFF.

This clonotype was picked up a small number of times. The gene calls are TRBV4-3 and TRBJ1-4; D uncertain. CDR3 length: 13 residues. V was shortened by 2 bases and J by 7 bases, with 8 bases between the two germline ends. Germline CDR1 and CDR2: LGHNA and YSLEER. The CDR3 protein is CASSQNLGEKLFF. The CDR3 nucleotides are TGCGCCAGCAGCCAAAATCTAGGTGAAAAACTGTTTTTT.